A selection of T cell receptor beta chains follows, all from one sample in a study of blood T cell repertoires in COVID-19. The repertoire was sequenced with immunoSEQ multiplex PCR; TCRdb's copy has only in-frame clones and lacks some. The table shows 80,000 or so clones, with 81% occurring only once. The sample comprised peripheral blood. The receptors here all came from a man aged 80 or over with acute or convalescent COVID-19. CDR3s include the opening cysteine and the closing phenylalanine or tryptophan. D genes are given only for firm matches. Clone sizes are given selectively: once, few, many, or a class where the clone is expanded.

d_gene: TRBD1
len: 14
abundance: few
j_gene: TRBJ1-1
v_gene: TRBV2
CDR3nt: TGTGCCAGCATAAGGGGGACAGGGAGGACTGAAGCTTTCTTT
CDR3aa: CASIRGTGRTEAFF

d_gene: -
len: 13
abundance: -
j_gene: TRBJ1-4
v_gene: TRBV30
CDR3nt: TGTGCCTGGACCCGGGACAATTGGGAAAAACTGTTTTTT
CDR3aa: CAWTRDNWEKLFF

d_gene: -
len: 17
abundance: once
j_gene: TRBJ2-2
v_gene: TRBV11-2
CDR3nt: TGTGCCAGCAGCTCAATCACAATGCTTTTGAACACCGGGGAGCTGTTTTTT
CDR3aa: CASSSITMLLNTGELFF

d_gene: -
len: 15
abundance: -
j_gene: TRBJ2-3
v_gene: TRBV6-2/TRBV6-3
CDR3nt: TGTGCCAGCAGTTACTCTCGGGAAAGCACAGATACGCAGTATTTT
CDR3aa: CASSYSRESTDTQYF

d_gene: TRBD2
len: 17
abundance: -
j_gene: TRBJ2-2
v_gene: TRBV5-1
CDR3nt: TGCGCCAGCAGCTTGCAAGCCGGGACTAGCGGCACCGGGGAGCTGTTTTTT
CDR3aa: CASSLQAGTSGTGELFF

d_gene: TRBD1
len: 21
abundance: -
j_gene: TRBJ1-3
v_gene: TRBV13
CDR3nt: TGTGCCAGCAGTCTTACCCGGGACAGGGGGCGCGGGAAAGCCTCTGGAAACACCATATATTTT
CDR3aa: CASSLTRDRGRGKASGNTIYF

d_gene: -
len: 14
abundance: -
j_gene: TRBJ1-2
v_gene: TRBV6-1
CDR3nt: TGTGCCAGCACTGAATCTCAGGCGGGCTATGGCTACACCTTC
CDR3aa: CASTESQAGYGYTF

d_gene: -
len: 16
abundance: -
j_gene: TRBJ1-1
v_gene: TRBV19
CDR3nt: TGTGCCAGTAGTATGAAAGGAACAGGGTTTCGCACTGAAGCTTTCTTT
CDR3aa: CASSMKGTGFRTEAFF

d_gene: -
len: 13
abundance: -
j_gene: TRBJ1-6
v_gene: TRBV10-2
CDR3nt: TGCGCCAGCAGTGGTAACAGGAATTCACCCCTCCACTTT
CDR3aa: CASSGNRNSPLHF

d_gene: -
len: 15
abundance: -
j_gene: TRBJ1-2
v_gene: TRBV10-3
CDR3nt: TGTGCCATCAGTGAGTCGCAAGCGGCGAACTATGGCTACACCTTC
CDR3aa: CAISESQAANYGYTF

d_gene: -
len: 13
abundance: -
j_gene: TRBJ2-7
v_gene: TRBV4-3
CDR3nt: TGCGCCAGCAGCCGCAGGGTGGCTTACGAGCAGTACTTC
CDR3aa: CASSRRVAYEQYF

d_gene: TRBD1
len: 16
abundance: -
j_gene: TRBJ2-4
v_gene: TRBV18
CDR3nt: TGTGCCAGCTCACCAGCGGGACAGGGTAGAAAGAACATTCAGTACTTC
CDR3aa: CASSPAGQGRKNIQYF

d_gene: TRBD2
len: 14
abundance: -
j_gene: TRBJ2-4
v_gene: TRBV6-5
CDR3nt: TGTGCCAGCAGCCTTAGCGGGAGAGGTGACATTCAGTACTTC
CDR3aa: CASSLSGRGDIQYF

d_gene: -
len: 13
abundance: -
j_gene: TRBJ1-1
v_gene: TRBV11-3
CDR3nt: TGTGCCAGCAGCTTAGGTGGAGATACTGAAGCTTTCTTT
CDR3aa: CASSLGGDTEAFF

d_gene: TRBD2
len: 12
abundance: -
j_gene: TRBJ2-4
v_gene: TRBV28
CDR3nt: TGTGCCAGCAGTTCGGGACTAGCCTACATGTACTTC
CDR3aa: CASSSGLAYMYF

d_gene: -
len: 15
abundance: once
j_gene: TRBJ2-7
v_gene: TRBV25-1
CDR3nt: TGTGCCAGCAGTCCTTCACGGGGTTCTGCCTACGAGCAGTACTTC
CDR3aa: CASSPSRGSAYEQYF

d_gene: -
len: 14
abundance: -
j_gene: TRBJ2-7
v_gene: TRBV5-1
CDR3nt: TGCGCCAGCAGAAATCTAGCGCCCTCCTACGAGCAGTACTTC
CDR3aa: CASRNLAPSYEQYF

d_gene: TRBD2
len: 15
abundance: -
j_gene: TRBJ2-1
v_gene: TRBV6-4
CDR3nt: TGTGCCAGCAGGGAGACTAGCGGGAGGGCCCAAGAGCAGTTCTTC
CDR3aa: CASRETSGRAQEQFF

d_gene: -
len: 15
abundance: many
j_gene: TRBJ2-7
v_gene: TRBV18
CDR3nt: TGTGCCAGCTCACCGTCCCGACAGGTCCGAGGCGAGCAGTACTTC
CDR3aa: CASSPSRQVRGEQYF

d_gene: TRBD1
len: 14
abundance: -
j_gene: TRBJ2-1
v_gene: TRBV5-4
CDR3nt: TGTGCCAGCGGACGGGACAGGGGATACAATGAGCAGTTCTTC
CDR3aa: CASGRDRGYNEQFF

d_gene: -
len: 13
abundance: -
j_gene: TRBJ1-5
v_gene: TRBV6-1
CDR3nt: TGTGCCAGCAGTGAAAGGGGGAATCAGCCCCAGCATTTT
CDR3aa: CASSERGNQPQHF

d_gene: TRBD2
len: 20
abundance: -
j_gene: TRBJ2-2
v_gene: TRBV28
CDR3nt: TGTGCCAGCAGTTTCCGCCTGGGACTAGCAGTCGGGCGGAGGGACGGGGAGCTGTTTTTT
CDR3aa: CASSFRLGLAVGRRDGELFF

d_gene: -
len: 16
abundance: -
j_gene: TRBJ1-4
v_gene: TRBV5-4
CDR3nt: TGTGCCAGCAGCTTGCGATCAGGACAAGAAGGGGAAAAACTGTTTTTT
CDR3aa: CASSLRSGQEGEKLFF

d_gene: -
len: 12
abundance: -
j_gene: TRBJ1-3
v_gene: TRBV6-6
CDR3nt: TGTGCCAGCAGTTACTCTCGGAACACCATATATTTT
CDR3aa: CASSYSRNTIYF

d_gene: TRBD1
len: 15
abundance: few
j_gene: TRBJ1-1
v_gene: TRBV15
CDR3nt: TGTGCCACCAGCAGAGAGTTCCGGACAGGCGGGTCTTCTTTCTTT
CDR3aa: CATSREFRTGGSSFF

d_gene: -
len: 15
abundance: -
j_gene: TRBJ1-3
v_gene: TRBV6-1
CDR3nt: TGTGCCAGCAGTGAAGCGCTAGGATCTGGAAACACCATATATTTT
CDR3aa: CASSEALGSGNTIYF

d_gene: TRBD1
len: 16
abundance: -
j_gene: TRBJ1-2
v_gene: TRBV3-1/TRBV3-2
CDR3nt: TGTGCCAGCAGCCAAGATTTTACAGGGGGTGCCTATGGCTACACCTTC
CDR3aa: CASSQDFTGGAYGYTF